These T cell receptor beta chains were read from a single sample in a study of beta chain features in type 1 diabetes. Data came from immunoSEQ multiplex PCR; TCRdb stores just in-frame clones and leaves some out. This table has hundreds of thousands of clones, 14% appearing once. Sequencing input: naive CD4+ T cells from blood. Receptors originate from a man aged 25-40 years in good health. The CDR3 runs from the conserved cysteine through the conserved F or W. The order of the fields is J gene, D gene, V gene, clone size, CDR3 DNA, CDR3 protein. The D gene is left open where the match is weak. Size values are once, few and many counts, or a class for expanded clones, and some rows have none.

J gene: TRBJ1-1
D gene: NA
V gene: TRBV7-9
clone size: few
CDR3 DNA: TGTGCCAGCAGCTTAGGCACCCAGAACACTGAAGCTTTCTTT
CDR3 protein: CASSLGTQNTEAFF

J gene: TRBJ2-7
D gene: TRBD1
V gene: TRBV29-1
clone size: NA
CDR3 DNA: TGCAGCTCCAGGACAGGGGCCTACGAGCAGTACTTC
CDR3 protein: CSSRTGAYEQYF

J gene: TRBJ2-3
D gene: NA
V gene: TRBV13
clone size: NA
CDR3 DNA: TGTGCCAGCAGCTCGGGGGACCTTCTGCCAGATACGCAGTATTTT
CDR3 protein: CASSSGDLLPDTQYF

J gene: TRBJ2-5
D gene: NA
V gene: TRBV18
clone size: NA
CDR3 DNA: TGTGCCAGCTCACCACTGGAAAGAGAGACCCAGTACTTC
CDR3 protein: CASSPLERETQYF

J gene: TRBJ2-1
D gene: TRBD1
V gene: TRBV5-1
clone size: NA
CDR3 DNA: TGCGCCAGCAGCTTTCGATCGGGACAGGGCAATGAGCAGTTCTTC
CDR3 protein: CASSFRSGQGNEQFF

J gene: TRBJ2-5
D gene: TRBD2
V gene: TRBV15
clone size: few
CDR3 DNA: TGTGCCACCAGCAGAGATAGGGCTAGCGGGAGGTTGCGTGAGACCCAGTACTTC
CDR3 protein: CATSRDRASGRLRETQYF

J gene: TRBJ2-5
D gene: TRBD1
V gene: TRBV5-6
clone size: NA
CDR3 DNA: TGTGCCAGCAGCTTAGGACAGGTTCAAGAGACCCAGTACTTC
CDR3 protein: CASSLGQVQETQYF

J gene: TRBJ1-5
D gene: NA
V gene: TRBV29-1
clone size: few
CDR3 DNA: TGCAGCGTGAGACAGGCGGGGCAGCCCCAGCATTTT
CDR3 protein: CSVRQAGQPQHF

J gene: TRBJ2-5
D gene: NA
V gene: TRBV12-5
clone size: NA
CDR3 DNA: TGTGACACGAAAAACAGGGGACTTGGGCAGTACTTC
CDR3 protein: CDTKNRGLGQYF

J gene: TRBJ1-4
D gene: NA
V gene: TRBV7-9
clone size: NA
CDR3 DNA: TGTGCCAGCCAGGAGACAGGACGAACTAATGAAAAACTGTTTTTT
CDR3 protein: CASQETGRTNEKLFF

J gene: TRBJ2-3
D gene: TRBD1
V gene: TRBV27
clone size: NA
CDR3 DNA: TGTGCCAGCAGTTCCCTCGGACAGGGCAGTACGCAGTATTTT
CDR3 protein: CASSSLGQGSTQYF

J gene: TRBJ2-7
D gene: NA
V gene: TRBV4-1
clone size: NA
CDR3 DNA: TGCGCCAGCAGCCGGGGTGCGGACTACGAGCAGTACTTC
CDR3 protein: CASSRGADYEQYF

J gene: TRBJ2-5
D gene: TRBD2
V gene: TRBV27
clone size: few
CDR3 DNA: TGTGCCAGCAGCGGGACTAGCGGGGGCCAAGAGACCCAGTACTTC
CDR3 protein: CASSGTSGGQETQYF

J gene: TRBJ1-4
D gene: NA
V gene: TRBV30
clone size: few
CDR3 DNA: TGTGCCTGGAGTCCGGCGGGCGGGGCAACTAATGAAAAACTGTTTTTT
CDR3 protein: CAWSPAGGATNEKLFF

J gene: TRBJ2-1
D gene: TRBD2
V gene: TRBV30
clone size: NA
CDR3 DNA: TGTGCCTGGAGCAAATCTAGGACTAGCGGGAGGAGCTCCTACAATGAGCAGTTCTTC
CDR3 protein: CAWSKSRTSGRSSYNEQFF

J gene: TRBJ2-3
D gene: NA
V gene: TRBV7-9
clone size: few
CDR3 DNA: TGTGCCAGCAGCCCCGCGGGACATAGCACAGATACGCAGTATTTT
CDR3 protein: CASSPAGHSTDTQYF